These 5 T cell receptor beta chains share one sample of origin, sequenced in a study of cytomegalovirus exposure and HLA in healthy donors. Use of 60 Vbeta and 13 Jbeta primers characterized the PCR. Clones were sequenced by immunoSEQ multiplex PCR, and TCRdb holds only the in-frame ones, with some missing. Found here are 85,000 to 100,000 clones, approximately 64% of them singletons; the top ten hold 3.2%. Input material: PBMCs. The receptors shown here come from a man aged 55 to 69 in good health and CMV-seronegative.

V usage is TRBV5-1 and J usage is TRBJ2-5, with a weak D call TRBD2 (6 bases). CDR1 SGHRS and CDR2 YFSETQ come from the germline V gene. CDR3 length equals 14 residues. V lost 7 bases to trimming and J lost 3 bases, with 16 bases between them. CDR3 nucleotides: TGCGCCAGCGGATACCCCGGGACTGAAGAGACCCAGTACTTC. Amino acid sequence: CASGYPGTEETQYF.

The rearrangement links TRBV5-1 to TRBJ1-4; 9 positions agree with TRBD1. The CDR3 length is 15 residues. The V and J ends lost 0 bases and 5 bases, in that order; junction bases with no gene match: 2. Germline CDR1 reads SGHRS; CDR2 reads YFSETQ. The CDR3, as DNA: TGCGCCAGCAGCTTGGGGGGGACAGGGAATGAAAAACTGTTTTTT. Its protein product is CASSLGGTGNEKLFF.

This clone has a single count. The chain joins TRBV4-2 to TRBJ1-6; no clear D gene. This CDR3 comprises 15 residues. V lost 3 bases to trimming and J lost 10 bases, with 16 bases between them. Germline V gene lookup returns CDR1 LGHNA and CDR2 YNFKEQ. In DNA, the CDR3 is TGTGCCAGCAGCCATTTTGCGGATAAAGTATCACCCCTCCACTTT. Its translation: CASSHFADKVSPLHF.

The chain couples TRBV18 to TRBJ2-1; TRBD2 matches 10 bases. Looked up from germline, CDR1 is KGHSH and CDR2 is LQKENI. The CDR3 is 15 amino acids. V lost 3 bases to trimming and J lost 3 bases; unmatched junction nucleotides: 2. The chain's CDR3 is CASSPPSGSYNEQFF. CDR3 DNA: TGTGCCAGCTCACCCCCTAGCGGGAGCTACAATGAGCAGTTCTTC.

The CDR3 reads CASSYGWTQNNSPLHF. CDR3 nucleotide sequence: TGTGCCAGCAGTTATGGGTGGACACAGAATAATTCACCCCTCCACTTT. The chain uses TRBV28 and TRBJ1-6; a possible D gene is TRBD1 (5 bases). Germline CDR1 is MDHEN and CDR2 is SYDVKM. Trimming stripped 4 bases from V and 5 bases from J, with 15 bases between. The CDR3 length is 16 residues.